The subject of this entry is one T cell receptor beta chain. In the authors' methods: Reference gene primer amplification gave estimated nucleated cell counts. Clones were sequenced by immunoSEQ multiplex PCR, and TCRdb holds only the in-frame ones, with some missing. V and J calls and clone size are as listed in that table; D and trimming were resolved from the DNA. The data contain about 190,000 clones, 70% to 85% of them singletons. This entry comes from a study of blood T cell repertoires in COVID-19. The CDR3 is 13 amino acids. CDR1 is GTSNPN, CDR2 SVGIG, per germline (reference sequence). V trimming: 3 bases; J trimming: 4 bases; junction bases outside the gene matches: 3.

The V gene is TRBV30, the J gene TRBJ1-5, with 7 bases fitting TRBD1. The specimen was peripheral blood. The receptor's source is a man aged 45 to 65 who had recovered from COVID-19. The CDR3 coding sequence is TGTGCCTGGAGGGGGGACAGAAATCAGCCCCAGCATTTT. It yields the protein CAWRGDRNQPQHF.